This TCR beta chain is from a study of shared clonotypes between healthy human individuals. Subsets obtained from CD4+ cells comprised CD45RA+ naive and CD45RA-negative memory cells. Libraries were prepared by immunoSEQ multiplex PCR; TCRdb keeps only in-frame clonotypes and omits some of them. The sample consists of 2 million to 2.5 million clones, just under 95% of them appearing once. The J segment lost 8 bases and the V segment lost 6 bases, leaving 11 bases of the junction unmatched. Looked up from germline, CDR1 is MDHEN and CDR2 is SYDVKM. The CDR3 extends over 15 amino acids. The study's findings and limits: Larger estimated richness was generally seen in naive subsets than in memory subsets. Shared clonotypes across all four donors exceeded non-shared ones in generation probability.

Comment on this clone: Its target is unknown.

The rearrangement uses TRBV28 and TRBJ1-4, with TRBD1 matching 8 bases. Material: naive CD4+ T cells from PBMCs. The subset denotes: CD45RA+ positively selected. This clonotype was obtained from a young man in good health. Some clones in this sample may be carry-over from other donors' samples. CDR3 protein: CASSSGQGGKEKLFF. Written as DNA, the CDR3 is TGTGCCAGCAGCTCCGGACAGGGTGGCAAGGAAAAACTGTTTTTT.